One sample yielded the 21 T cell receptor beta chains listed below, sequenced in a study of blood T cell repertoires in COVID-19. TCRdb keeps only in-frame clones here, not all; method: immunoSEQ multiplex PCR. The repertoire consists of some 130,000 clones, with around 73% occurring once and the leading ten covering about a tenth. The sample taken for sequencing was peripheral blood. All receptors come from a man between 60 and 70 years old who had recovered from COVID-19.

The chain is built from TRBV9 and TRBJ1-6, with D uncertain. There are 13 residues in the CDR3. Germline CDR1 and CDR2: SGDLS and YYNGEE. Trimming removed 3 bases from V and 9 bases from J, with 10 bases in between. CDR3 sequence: CASSEEGGSPLHF. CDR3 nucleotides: TGTGCCAGCAGCGAGGAGGGAGGTTCACCCCTCCACTTT.

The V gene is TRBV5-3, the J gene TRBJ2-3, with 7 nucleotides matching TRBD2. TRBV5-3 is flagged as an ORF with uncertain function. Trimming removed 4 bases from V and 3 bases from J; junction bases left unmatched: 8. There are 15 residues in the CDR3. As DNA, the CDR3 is TGTGCCAGAAGCATTACTAGCGTGGGGACAGATACGCAGTATTTT. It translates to CARSITSVGTDTQYF.

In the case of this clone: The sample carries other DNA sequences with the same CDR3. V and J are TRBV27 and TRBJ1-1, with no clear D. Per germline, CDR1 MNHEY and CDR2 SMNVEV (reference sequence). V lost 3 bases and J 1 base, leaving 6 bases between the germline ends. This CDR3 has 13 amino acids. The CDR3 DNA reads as TGTGCCAGCAGTTTCCGAGGGAACACTGAAGCTTTCTTT. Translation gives CASSFRGNTEAFF.

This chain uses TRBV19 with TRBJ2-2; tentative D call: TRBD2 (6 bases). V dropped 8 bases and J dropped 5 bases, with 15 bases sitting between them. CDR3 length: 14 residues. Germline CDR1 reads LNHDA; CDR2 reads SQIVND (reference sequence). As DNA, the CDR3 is TGTGCCAGTGCGGGACCCATTAGGACCGGGGAGCTGTTTTTT. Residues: CASAGPIRTGELFF.

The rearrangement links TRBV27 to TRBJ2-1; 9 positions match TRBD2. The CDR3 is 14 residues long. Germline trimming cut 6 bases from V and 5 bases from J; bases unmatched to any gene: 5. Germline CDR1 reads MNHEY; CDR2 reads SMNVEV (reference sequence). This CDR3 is CASSLAGHNNEQFF. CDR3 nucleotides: TGTGCCAGCAGCCTAGCGGGGCACAACAATGAGCAGTTCTTC.

For the CDR3, the DNA is TGTGCCATCAGTGAAATAGCGGGAGCCAAAGAGCAGTACTTC. Amino acids: CAISEIAGAKEQYF. V usage is TRBV10-3 and J usage is TRBJ2-7; 9 bases line up with TRBD2. This CDR3 spans 14 amino acids. J gave up 7 bases and V 3 bases, and 7 bases lay outside the gene matches. CDR1 and CDR2 from the germline V gene are ENHRY and SYGVKD.

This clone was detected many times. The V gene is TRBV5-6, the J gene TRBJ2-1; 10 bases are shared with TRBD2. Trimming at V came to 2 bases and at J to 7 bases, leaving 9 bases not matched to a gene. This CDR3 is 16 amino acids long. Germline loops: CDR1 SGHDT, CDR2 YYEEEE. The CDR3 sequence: CASSFLAGDLGNEQFF. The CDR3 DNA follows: TGTGCCAGCAGCTTCCTAGCGGGGGACCTAGGGAATGAGCAGTTCTTC.

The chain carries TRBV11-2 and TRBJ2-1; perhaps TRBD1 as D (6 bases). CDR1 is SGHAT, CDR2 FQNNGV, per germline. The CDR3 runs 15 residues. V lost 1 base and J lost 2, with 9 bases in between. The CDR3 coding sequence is TGTGCCAGCAGCTTAGTTCCAGGGGCCTACAATGAGCAGTTCTTC. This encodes CASSLVPGAYNEQFF.

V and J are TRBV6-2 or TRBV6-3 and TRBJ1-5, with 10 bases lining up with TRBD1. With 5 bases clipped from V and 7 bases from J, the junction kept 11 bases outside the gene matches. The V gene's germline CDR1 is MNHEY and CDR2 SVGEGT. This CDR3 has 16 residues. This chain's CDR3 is CASSPDPGQGNQPQHF. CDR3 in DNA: TGTGCCAGCAGTCCAGACCCGGGACAGGGGAACCAGCCCCAGCATTTT.

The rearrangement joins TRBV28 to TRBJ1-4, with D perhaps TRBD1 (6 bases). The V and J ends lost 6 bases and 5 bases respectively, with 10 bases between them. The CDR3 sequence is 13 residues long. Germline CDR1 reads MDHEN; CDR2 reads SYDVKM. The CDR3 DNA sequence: TGTGCCAGCAGAGAACAGGGAAATGAAAAACTGTTTTTT. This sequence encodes CASREQGNEKLFF. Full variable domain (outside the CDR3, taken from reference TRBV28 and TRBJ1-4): DVKVTQSSRYLVKRTGEKVFLECVQDMDHENMFWYRQDPGLGLRLIYFSYDVKMKEKGDIPEGYSVSREKKERFSLILESASTNQTSMYLCASREQGNEKLFFGSGTQLSVL.

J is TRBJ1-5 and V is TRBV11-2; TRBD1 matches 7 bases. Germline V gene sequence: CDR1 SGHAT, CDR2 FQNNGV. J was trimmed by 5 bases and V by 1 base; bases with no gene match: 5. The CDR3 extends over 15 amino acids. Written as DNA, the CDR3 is TGTGCCAGCAGCTTAGGGGGGACAGCGTATCAGCCCCAGCATTTT. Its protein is CASSLGGTAYQPQHF. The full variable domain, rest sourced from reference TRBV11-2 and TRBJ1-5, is EAGVAQSPRYKIIEKRQSVAFWCNPISGHATLYWYQQILGQGPKLLIQFQNNGVVDDSQLPKDRFSAERLKGVDSTLKIQPAKLEDSAVYLCASSLGGTAYQPQHFGDGTRLSIL.

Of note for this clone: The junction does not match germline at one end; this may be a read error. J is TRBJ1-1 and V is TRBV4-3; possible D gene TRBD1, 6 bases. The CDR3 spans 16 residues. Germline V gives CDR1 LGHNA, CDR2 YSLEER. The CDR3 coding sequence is TGCGCCCGCAGCCAACTGGGGGGGGGCGCTTACACTGAAGCTTTCTTT. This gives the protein CARSQLGGGAYTEAFF.

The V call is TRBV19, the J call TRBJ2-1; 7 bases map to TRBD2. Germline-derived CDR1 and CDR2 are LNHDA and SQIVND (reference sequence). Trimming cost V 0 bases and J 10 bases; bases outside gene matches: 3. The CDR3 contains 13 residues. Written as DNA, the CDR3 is TGTGCCAGTAGTATAGATTGGGAGGGGGAGCAGTTCTTC. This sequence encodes CASSIDWEGEQFF.

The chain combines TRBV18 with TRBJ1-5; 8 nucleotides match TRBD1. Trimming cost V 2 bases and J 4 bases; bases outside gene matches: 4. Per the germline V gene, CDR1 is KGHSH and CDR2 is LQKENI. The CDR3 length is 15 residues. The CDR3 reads CASSPGTGPNQPQHF. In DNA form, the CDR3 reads TGTGCCAGCTCACCAGGGACAGGTCCTAATCAGCCCCAGCATTTT.

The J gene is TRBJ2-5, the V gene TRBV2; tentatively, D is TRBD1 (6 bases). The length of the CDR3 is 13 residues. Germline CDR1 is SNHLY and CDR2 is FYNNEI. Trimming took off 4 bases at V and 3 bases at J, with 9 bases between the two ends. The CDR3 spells CASSGQGKETQYF. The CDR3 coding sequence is TGTGCCAGCAGTGGGCAGGGGAAAGAGACCCAGTACTTC.

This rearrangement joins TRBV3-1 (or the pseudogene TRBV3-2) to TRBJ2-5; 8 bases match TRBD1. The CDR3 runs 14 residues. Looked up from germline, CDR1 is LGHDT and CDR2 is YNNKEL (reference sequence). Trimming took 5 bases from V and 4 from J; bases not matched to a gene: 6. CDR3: CASSYNTGGETQYF. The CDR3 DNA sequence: TGTGCCAGCAGCTACAATACAGGGGGAGAGACCCAGTACTTC.

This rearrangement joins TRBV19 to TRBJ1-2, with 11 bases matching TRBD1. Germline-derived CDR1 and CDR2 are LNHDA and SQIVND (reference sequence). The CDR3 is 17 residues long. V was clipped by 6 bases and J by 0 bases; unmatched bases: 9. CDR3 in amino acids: CASSPKGQGVSNYGYTF. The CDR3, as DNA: TGTGCCAGTAGCCCCAAGGGACAGGGGGTCTCTAACTATGGCTACACCTTC.

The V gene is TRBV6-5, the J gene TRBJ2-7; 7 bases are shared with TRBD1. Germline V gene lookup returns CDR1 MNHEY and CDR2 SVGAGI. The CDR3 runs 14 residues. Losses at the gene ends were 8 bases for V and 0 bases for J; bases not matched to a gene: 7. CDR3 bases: TGTGCCAGCGAGAAGGGGGCGAGCTCCTACGAGCAGTACTTC. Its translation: CASEKGASSYEQYF.

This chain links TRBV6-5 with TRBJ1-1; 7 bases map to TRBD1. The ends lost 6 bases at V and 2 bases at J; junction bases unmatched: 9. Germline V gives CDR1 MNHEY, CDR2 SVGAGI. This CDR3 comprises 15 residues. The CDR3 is CASSFRTGGNTEAFF. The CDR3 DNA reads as TGTGCCAGCAGCTTTCGGACAGGTGGAAACACTGAAGCTTTCTTT.

The CDR3 region has the DNA TGTGCCAGCAGACGGGACAGGGGGGTCTCCTACGAGCAGTACTTC. This codes for CASRRDRGVSYEQYF. This chain uses TRBV28 with TRBJ2-7; TRBD1 matches at 11 bases. V dropped 6 bases and J dropped 0; count of bases not matched to a gene: 4. There are 15 residues in the CDR3. Germline V gives CDR1 MDHEN, CDR2 SYDVKM.

The CDR3 DNA reads TGTGCCAGCAGCTCCGGGACAGTGAACACTGAAGCTTTCTTT. Its protein is CASSSGTVNTEAFF. The V call is TRBV6-6, the J call TRBJ1-1, with TRBD1 identical over 7 bases. The CDR3 loop spans 14 amino acids. The germline CDR1 and CDR2 sequences are MNHNY and SVGAGI (reference sequence). V lost 6 bases, J lost 0 bases, and 4 bases stayed unmatched.